Following are 16 T cell receptor beta chains from one sample sequenced in a study of vaccination and CD4 T cells after COVID-19. What these receptors recognize is not known. Treatment meaning: approximately nine-day PBMC culture with coronavirus spike peptide pools or control peptides (ViraFEST assay). Cultured CD4+ T-cell DNA underwent Oncomine TCR Beta short-read sequencing. TCRdb fed the PCR reads into MiXCR, producing one record per CDR3 protein. This sample yields roughly 15,000 distinct CDR3 sequences, of which approximately 60% are seen a single time; around 13% belongs to the top ten. The sequencing input was CD4+ T cells from blood, cultured in vitro. These receptors were obtained from a human donor who had recovered from COVID-19.

V usage is TRBV20-1 and J usage is TRBJ1-2; weak D call: TRBD1 (6 bases). CDR1 and CDR2 from the germline V gene are DFQATT and SNEGSKA (reference sequence). This CDR3 is built from 13 residues. Trimming cost V 5 bases and J 4 bases, with 14 bases left between them. The CDR3 sequence: CSASGTWSYGYTF. The CDR3 nucleotides are TGCAGTGCTTCCGGGACATGGAGCTATGGCTACACCTTC.

This clonotype appeared a few times. The chain combines TRBV20-1 with TRBJ1-2; possibly TRBD1 for D (6 bases). The germline V gene has CDR1 DFQATT and CDR2 SNEGSKA (reference sequence). The CDR3 loop spans 13 amino acids. V lost 0 bases, J lost 9 bases, and 14 bases lay in between. The CDR3 DNA follows: TGCAGTGCTAGAGAGTCGACAGGCTCCAGCTACACCTTC. Protein: CSARESTGSSYTF.

The genes are TRBV11-1 and TRBJ2-5; no clear D gene. Germline V gene sequence: CDR1 SGHAT, CDR2 FQDESV (reference sequence). The CDR3 loop spans 15 amino acids. Deletions cut 2 bases from V and 4 bases from J, with 14 bases between. The chain's CDR3 is CASSLSSGGRETQYF. The CDR3 DNA follows: TGTGCCAGCAGCTTATCGTCTGGCGGTAGAGAGACCCAGTACTTC.

A single count supports this clonotype. V usage is TRBV18 and J usage is TRBJ2-1; tentatively, D is TRBD2 (5 bases). V lost 4 bases to trimming and J lost 8 bases, with 12 bases between them. The CDR3 extends over 13 amino acids. Per germline, CDR1 KGHSH and CDR2 LQKENI. The CDR3 reads CASSQLVGDEQFF. The DNA of the CDR3 is TGTGCCAGCTCACAATTGGTCGGGGATGAGCAGTTCTTC.

The chain combines TRBV19 with TRBJ2-2; TRBD2 agrees at 10 bases. The germline V gene has CDR1 LNHDA and CDR2 SQIVND (reference sequence). J lost 3 bases, V lost 2 bases, and 0 bases had no gene match. The CDR3 spans 15 residues. The CDR3 region is CASSILAGDTGELFF. The CDR3 DNA reads TGTGCCAGTAGTATACTAGCGGGAGACACCGGGGAGCTGTTTTTT.

This clonotype is a singleton in its sample. The chain combines TRBV30 with TRBJ2-7; D is unresolved. Germline CDR1 and CDR2: GTSNPN and SVGIG (reference sequence). CDR3 length: 12 amino acids. Trimming removed 2 bases from V and 4 bases from J, with 9 bases in between. In DNA, the CDR3 is TGTGCCTGGAGTTTCAACAGTTACGAGCAGTACTTC. Encoded protein: CAWSFNSYEQYF.

V is TRBV15 and J is TRBJ2-1, with D perhaps TRBD2 (6 bases). Germline values: CDR1 LNHNV, CDR2 YYDKDF (reference sequence). Between the trimmed V and J ends, which lost 3 bases and 5 bases, there was a span of 14 bases. The CDR3 contains 15 residues. The DNA of the CDR3 is TGTGCCACCAGCAGGCAGGGAGGCCCCCACAATGAGCAGTTCTTC. The encoded protein is CATSRQGGPHNEQFF.

The rearrangement links TRBV6-1 to TRBJ1-1, with D unclear. The CDR3 is 14 residues long. Germline V gene lookup returns CDR1 MNHNS and CDR2 SASEGT. Trimming left V 8 bases short and J 9 bases short, with 22 bases between. The CDR3 sequence: CASVAGRPPAQAFF. Written as DNA, the CDR3 is TGTGCCAGCGTCGCGGGTAGACCGCCCGCGCAAGCTTTCTTT.

Points on this clonotype: One junction end disagrees with the germline gene, perhaps due to a read error. The gene calls are TRBV2 and TRBJ1-2; 7 nucleotides line up with TRBD1. The CDR3 spans 13 residues. Germline V gene lookup returns CDR1 SNHLY and CDR2 FYNNEI. The CDR3 region has the DNA TGTGCCAGCACCACAACCAGGGGGGATGGCTGCACCTTC. Translating it yields CASTTTRGDGCTF.

The chain is built from TRBV10-3 and TRBJ2-3; a weak D match, TRBD1 (6 bases). The CDR3 runs to 12 residues. Germline values: CDR1 ENHRY, CDR2 SYGVKD. The ends were cut back, 10 bases at V and 3 bases at J, with 11 bases in the middle. CDR3 sequence reads: CATEDSTDTQYF. CDR3 in DNA: TGTGCCACCGAGGACAGTACAGATACGCAGTATTTT.

This chain uses TRBV29-1 with TRBJ2-3; 9 nucleotides match TRBD2. The trim removed 4 bases at V and 5 bases at J, leaving 1 base unmatched. The CDR3 spans 12 residues. Germline V gene lookup returns CDR1 SQVTM and CDR2 ANQGSEA. CDR3 in DNA: TGCAGCGTTGTTAGCGGGGGAGATACGCAGTATTTT. Its protein is CSVVSGGDTQYF.

This clonotype was observed a handful of times. The chain recombines TRBV19 with TRBJ2-7, with unresolved D. Germline loops: CDR1 LNHDA, CDR2 SQIVND (reference sequence). The CDR3 length is 16 residues. The V end lost 5 bases, the J end lost 2 bases, and 19 bases lay between the germline ends. CDR3 coding DNA: TGTGCCAGTAGTCCTACTTTTGTGGTGAAAGCCTACGAGCAGTACTTC. It is translated as CASSPTFVVKAYEQYF.

The gene calls are TRBV30 and TRBJ1-6, with D possibly matching TRBD1 (5 bases). Trimming cost V 0 bases and J 10 bases, with 16 bases left between them. This CDR3 is built from 15 residues. Germline lookup yields CDR1 GTSNPN and CDR2 SVGIG (reference sequence). Written as DNA, the CDR3 is TGTGCCTGGAGTGTCGGGGGTACAAAGGGATCACCCCTCCACTTT. Amino acids: CAWSVGGTKGSPLHF.

This clonotype was recorded a few times. The J gene is TRBJ2-1, the V gene TRBV6-1; D possibly corresponds to TRBD2 (5 bases). Trimming pared 0 bases from V and 9 bases from J, leaving 18 bases between. From germline, CDR1 is MNHNS and CDR2 SASEGT. The CDR3 is 16 residues long. CDR3: CASSEAFVGAVSEQFF. In DNA, the CDR3 is TGTGCCAGCAGTGAAGCGTTTGTGGGAGCCGTAAGTGAGCAGTTCTTC.

The chain carries TRBV4-1 and TRBJ1-2, with D possibly being TRBD1 (6 bases). Germline-derived CDR1 and CDR2 are MGHRA and YSYEKL. Between the trimmed V and J ends, which lost 4 bases and 7 bases, there was a span of 13 bases. The CDR3 is made up of 13 amino acids. DNA for the CDR3: TGCGCCAGCAGCCCTATCTTAGGGGGTGGCTACACCTTC. Translating gives CASSPILGGGYTF.

The genes are TRBV15 and TRBJ1-2; no definite D call. With 0 bases removed from V and 6 bases from J, the gap between germline ends came to 14 bases. The CDR3 length is 15 residues. Germline V gene sequence: CDR1 LNHNV, CDR2 YYDKDF (reference sequence). Here the CDR3 DNA reads TGTGCCACCAGCAGAGATGAGGCAGGCGCGGATGGCTACACCTTC. This encodes CATSRDEAGADGYTF.